The present TCR beta chain was sequenced within a study of shared clonotypes between healthy human individuals (TCRdb year 2020). About the investigation overall: Three men and two women, aged 18 to 49 years, made up the cohort. To estimate repertoire size and how much clonotypes are shared between individuals, the study performed deep sequencing of blood TCR repertoires from a few healthy adults. Per donor, three plates each were used for CD4 naive and CD4 memory, two for CD8 naive, and one for CD8 memory. To increase sequencing depth and limit assay-specific biases, different laboratories used diverse techniques to prepare libraries and sequence TCR repertoires. Per donor, leukapheresis produced somewhere between about 0.9 and 9 billion PBMCs. General findings and caveats noted by the study authors: Based on pairwise subsampling, the degree of clonotype sharing among donors was expected to be affected by sequencing depth. The small number of donors limited the genetic and exposure-history diversity represented. Sharing across several donors was observed for 4.5% to 6.5% of naive CD4, 3% to 4% of naive CD8, 2% to 2.5% of memory CD4, and around 0.42% of memory CD8 clonotypes. Compared with non-shared clonotypes, clonotypes shared by all four sorted-subset donors had higher generation probabilities. Naive subsets generally had larger estimated clonotype richness than memory subsets. Rarefaction of sorted-subset datasets indicated incomplete sequencing despite the large sequencing depth. Only blood was sampled, and tissue TCR repertoires likely differ from those in blood.

CD8 naive samples were obtained by positive selection for CCR7 among CD45RO-negative cells, yielding a CD45RA+CCR7+ population from which TemRA cells were excluded. The donors were healthy, HIV-negative adults who had no recently reported acute infections or vaccinations. Every donor was a Caucasian adult residing in Nashville, Tennessee, USA. After blood collection by leukapheresis, PBMCs were isolated using Ficoll-Histopaque density gradient centrifugation and then cryopreserved in the vapor phase of liquid nitrogen. Purity and quantity of every magnetically sorted T cell population were checked by analytical flow cytometry. Genomic DNA was isolated from each sorted fraction and quantified by UV absorbance on a Nanodrop 2000c. Remarks on this clone: Its antigen specificity is not known. No base quality values were provided; no much bigger clone lies one nucleotide off.

Using the deep immunoSEQ assay, TCR CDR3 regions were amplified from genomic DNA by multiplex PCR. For each cell subset, the extracted genomic DNA was distributed evenly across all wells of several immunoSEQ 96-well plates, and each plate served as one replicate. For sorted subsets, around 0.2 ug genomic DNA, equal to 25,000 to 35,000 T cell genomes, was loaded into each replicate PCR. Purified libraries were quantified with a Qubit 3.0 fluorometer, sized on a Bioanalyzer 2100, and re-quantified with the KAPA Library Quantification kit. Every immunoSEQ 96-well plate was sequenced on a separate single-read 150-cycle Illumina NextSeq 550 flow cell. Per the original workflow: Because only junctional sequences without quality scores were contained in the immunoSEQ output, filtering matching that applied to full-length reads could not be performed. To assign V/J genes and CDR3, sequences were annotated using PyIR, a Python wrapper for IgBLAST v1.9, with IMGT germline references. Reads were filtered out if the reads had weak V/J assignments (E-value above 1e-6), no CDR3, stop codons, out-of-frame junctions, or ambiguous translated residues. V3J clonotypes were defined as sequences sharing an identical inferred V gene, J gene, and CDR3 amino acid sequence. To compute the percentage overlap between repertoires, the number of shared unique clonotypes was divided by the size of the smaller repertoire. Richness of each repertoire was evaluated using RTK rarefaction, the Chao1 estimator, and Recon v2.1 estimates of unobserved clonotypes. OLGA was used to compute generation probabilities for all TCRbeta clonotypes that the gDNA method yielded from several donors. The table was pulled from immuneACCESS by TCRdb, which kept in-frame rearrangements only. Such tables lose some clones; where checked, under half of the loss comes from unresolved V genes, and the rest has no known cause. For V, J and clone size, that table is used; D and trimming come from the DNA. For this sample the table gives 2 million to 2.5 million clones, of which roughly 91% were detected only once. Approximately 1.7% of the sample is held by the ten biggest clonotypes.

From V the trimming removes 5 bases and from J it removes 0 bases, while the gene matches leave 5 bases of the junction unaccounted for. The CDR1 and CDR2 encoded by the germline V gene are SGHVS and FQNEAQ. Measured from the cysteine to the phenylalanine, the CDR3 is 15 residues long. Just CDR3 DNA is preserved here, 45 bases in frame from base 1. This TCR came from a man aged 18 to 35 in good health. Some clones in this sample may be carry-over from other donors' samples. The sequenced sample consisted of naive CD8+ T cells from PBMCs. The sample's cell subset or site, from its label and the paper: CD45RA+CCR7+. The chain uses TRBV7-8 and TRBJ1-1; 8 bases in the middle match TRBD1. CDR3 sequence: CASSQYRGVNTEAFF. The nucleotide sequence is given as TGTGCCAGCAGCCAGTACAGGGGGGTGAACACTGAAGCTTTCTTT.